These T cell receptor beta chains were read from a single sample in a study of T cells in localized non-small cell lung cancer. Method: immunoSEQ multiplex PCR; TCRdb's copy keeps in-frame clones and lacks some. The data contain about 78,000 clones, 70% to 90% of them singletons. Sequenced here: peripheral blood, sampled before any cancer treatment. The origin of the receptors is a man aged 35 to 69 with stage I lung adenocarcinoma. Both conserved end residues are part of each CDR3. D genes are given only for firm matches. Expanded clones are given a class, and other clones once, few, many or no size at all.

J,size,D,V,DNA,CDR3
TRBJ2-1,NA,TRBD2,TRBV28,TGTGCCAGCAGTTTACTTTGGGAGGGGCAGTTCTTC,CASSLLWEGQFF
TRBJ2-5,NA,TRBD1,TRBV7-8,TGTGCCAGCAGCTTCAGGACAGGCCAAGAGACCCAGTACTTC,CASSFRTGQETQYF
TRBJ1-6,NA,TRBD1,TRBV19,TGTGCCAGTAGAACCGGGACAGCGTTCTATAATTCACCCCTCCACTTT,CASRTGTAFYNSPLHF
TRBJ2-7,NA,TRBD2,TRBV13,TGTGCCAGCAGCTTATTGGGAGCTAGCGGTGCCTACGAGCAGTACTTC,CASSLLGASGAYEQYF
TRBJ1-6,NA,NA,TRBV9,TGTGCCAGCAGCGTAGCGGGGGGGAGTAATTCACCCCTCCACTTT,CASSVAGGSNSPLHF
TRBJ1-1,NA,NA,TRBV4-3,TGCGCCAGCAGCCAAGAGGGGACCGTGGGGTTCAGTGAAGCTTTCTTT,CASSQEGTVGFSEAFF
TRBJ1-1,NA,NA,TRBV5-1,TGCGCCAGCAGCTTGGATTCCATGCGCCCCGGATTT,CASSLDSMRPGF
TRBJ2-7,NA,TRBD1,TRBV5-4,TGTGCCAGCAGCTTGGACGGGACAGGGGTATGGGAGCAGTACTTC,CASSLDGTGVWEQYF
TRBJ2-2,NA,NA,TRBV6-5,TGTGCCAGCAGTAGGTCTAGTACCGGGGAGCTGTTTTTT,CASSRSSTGELFF
TRBJ1-4,NA,NA,TRBV2,TGTGCCAGCATTTATCAAGCAACTAATGAAAAACTGTTTTTT,CASIYQATNEKLFF
TRBJ1-2,NA,NA,TRBV7-9,TGTGCCAGCAGCTTAGAAGTGGGGCCATCGCGCAAGCCGGATGGCTACACCTTC,CASSLEVGPSRKPDGYTF
TRBJ2-7,NA,TRBD2,TRBV9,TGTGCCAGCAGCCCCGTCGGGGGGGCCGAGTACGAGCAGTACTTC,CASSPVGGAEYEQYF
TRBJ1-5,NA,NA,TRBV27,TGTGCCAGCAGTTTGGGGGCGGGTCAGCCCCAGCATTTT,CASSLGAGQPQHF
TRBJ2-3,NA,NA,TRBV6-6,TGTGCCAGCAGTTACGGGGGGCGCGGGGATACAGATACGCAGTATTTT,CASSYGGRGDTDTQYF
TRBJ2-1,NA,NA,TRBV5-4,TGTGCCAGCAGCTTGTTTGGTAGCGGCTCCTACAATGAGCAGTTCTTC,CASSLFGSGSYNEQFF
TRBJ2-1,NA,TRBD1,TRBV28,TGTGCCAGCAGGTCCGTCAGGGGGAGCTCCTACAATGAGCAGTTCTTC,CASRSVRGSSYNEQFF
TRBJ1-3,NA,NA,TRBV5-1,TGCGCCAGCAGTGAGGCCGGGACAAACTCTGGAAACACCATATATTTT,CASSEAGTNSGNTIYF
TRBJ1-1,NA,NA,TRBV29-1,TGCAGCGTTGGGGAGTGGGTACAGGGCGAAGCTTTCTTT,CSVGEWVQGEAFF
TRBJ1-1,few,TRBD1,TRBV5-4,TGTGCCAGCAGCACCGGACAGGGTATCGATGGAGCTTTCTTT,CASSTGQGIDGAFF
TRBJ1-1,NA,NA,TRBV21-1,TGTGCCAGCAGCAAACAATACAGGGGAAAATGCACTGAAGCTTTCTTT,CASSKQYRGKCTEAFF
TRBJ2-3,NA,NA,TRBV5-6,TGTGCCAGCACTCCTAACTGGCTTCTACTTTCAAATACGCAGTATTTT,CASTPNWLLLSNTQYF
TRBJ2-3,NA,TRBD2,TRBV5-1,TGCGCCAGCAGCCCCGGGACTAGCGGGAGGGCCGCAGATACGCAGTATTTT,CASSPGTSGRAADTQYF
TRBJ2-3,NA,NA,TRBV5-6,TGTGCCAGCCTGGAAGGCGGGAGCACAGATACGCAGTATTTT,CASLEGGSTDTQYF
TRBJ1-2,NA,NA,TRBV28,TGTGCCAGCAGTGTTCCAGGGAGAGAGGGGGATGGCTACACCTTC,CASSVPGREGDGYTF
TRBJ2-7,once,NA,TRBV6-6,TGTGCCAGCAGTTACACCAACGAGCAGTACTTC,CASSYTNEQYF
TRBJ1-1,once,NA,TRBV28,TGTGCCAGCAGTTCTATCTACACTGAAGCTTTCTTT,CASSSIYTEAFF
TRBJ2-5,NA,NA,TRBV27,TGTGCCAGCAGCACTCGGGGGTGGGAGACCCAGTACTTC,CASSTRGWETQYF
TRBJ2-1,NA,NA,TRBV7-7,TGTGCCAGCAGCCTCTGGACAGACAATGAGCAGTTCTTC,CASSLWTDNEQFF
TRBJ2-5,NA,TRBD2,TRBV6-1,TGTGCCAGCAGTGGCCCCATGCTCGGGACTACCTTATACTTC,CASSGPMLGTTLYF
TRBJ1-2,NA,TRBD1,TRBV7-9,TGTGCCAGCAGCTTAGGGGCAGGGGGCTATGGCTACACCTTC,CASSLGAGGYGYTF
TRBJ2-3,NA,TRBD2,TRBV14,TGTGCCAGCAGCCGTTTAAGGACTAGCGGGAGAAGTAGCACAGATACGCAGTATTTT,CASSRLRTSGRSSTDTQYF
TRBJ2-7,NA,NA,TRBV2,TGTGCCAGCAGAGCGGAGAGCTACGAGCAGTACTTC,CASRAESYEQYF
TRBJ2-3,NA,TRBD2,TRBV9,TGTGCCAGCAGCTTCAGGGTGGGGGGGAGCACAGATACGCAGTATTTT,CASSFRVGGSTDTQYF
TRBJ1-4,NA,NA,TRBV28,TGTGCCAGCTTCCGGGGCCCCGTGGGGAAACTGTTTTTT,CASFRGPVGKLFF
TRBJ2-7,NA,NA,TRBV11-2,TGTGCCAGCAGCTCTTGGTACGAGCAGTACTTC,CASSSWYEQYF
TRBJ1-2,NA,TRBD1,TRBV18,TGTGCCACCCAAGATACACGGGACAGGGGGACTCTCACCTTC,CATQDTRDRGTLTF
TRBJ1-5,NA,TRBD1,TRBV7-2,TGTGCCAGCAGCTCAACAGGGGGCGCTGATCAGCCCCAGCATTTT,CASSSTGGADQPQHF
TRBJ1-2,NA,NA,TRBV5-6,TGTGCCAGCAGCTCTGTCCCCTATGGCTACACCTTC,CASSSVPYGYTF
TRBJ2-3,NA,NA,TRBV9,TGTGCCAGCAGCGCTCGGGGCGGGAAACCCACAGATACGCAGTATTTT,CASSARGGKPTDTQYF
TRBJ1-5,once,NA,TRBV30,TGTGCCTGGAGTCCTCCGGGACTCAGCTCCCATCAGCCCCAGCATTTT,CAWSPPGLSSHQPQHF
TRBJ2-3,NA,NA,TRBV30,TGTGCCTGGACCAGACTAGGGTGGGGAGATACGCAGTATTTT,CAWTRLGWGDTQYF
TRBJ2-1,few,TRBD2,TRBV5-4,TGTGCCAGCAGCACCTCAGCGGGAGGGCAGAGTGAGCAGTTCTTC,CASSTSAGGQSEQFF
TRBJ2-3,once,NA,TRBV7-2,TGTGCCAGCAGCTTCTCCATAAATACGCAGTATTTT,CASSFSINTQYF
TRBJ2-1,NA,TRBD1,TRBV7-3,TGTGCCAGCAGCTGGACAGGATACAATGAGCAGTTCTTC,CASSWTGYNEQFF
TRBJ2-3,NA,TRBD2,TRBV15,TGTGCCACCAGCATCGGGGCCTCCGGGAGGACAGATACGCAGTATTTT,CATSIGASGRTDTQYF
TRBJ1-2,NA,TRBD1,TRBV5-4,TGTGCCAGCAGCCCACGGGACAGTGTATATGGCTACACCTTC,CASSPRDSVYGYTF
TRBJ1-2,NA,NA,TRBV21-1,TGTGCCAGCAGCAAAAGTCCGGGACAGTCATATGGCTACACCTTC,CASSKSPGQSYGYTF
TRBJ2-1,once,NA,TRBV12-5,TGTGCTAGTGGTTTGGCGTTCTCTTCCTCCTACAATGAGCAGTTCTTC,CASGLAFSSSYNEQFF
TRBJ2-1,NA,TRBD2,TRBV6-5,TGTGCCAGCAGTGCTGGACTAGCGGGCTACAATGAGCAGTTCTTC,CASSAGLAGYNEQFF
TRBJ2-2,NA,NA,TRBV6-1,TGTGCCAGCAGCGTCCCACCTTTTAACGGGGAGCTGTTTTTT,CASSVPPFNGELFF
TRBJ1-5,NA,NA,TRBV7-9,TGTGCCAGCAGCTTAGGACCCGACCAGCCCCAGCATTTT,CASSLGPDQPQHF
TRBJ1-2,few,NA,TRBV2,TGTGCCAGCAGTGAATTTGGCGAGCTTTCTAACTATGGCTACACCTTC,CASSEFGELSNYGYTF
TRBJ1-2,few,TRBD1,TRBV4-1,TGCGCCAGCAGCCAATTAACAGGGGGAAAAGACTATGGCTACACCTTC,CASSQLTGGKDYGYTF
TRBJ1-2,NA,NA,TRBV7-9,TGTGCCAGCAGCACCCCGGAGGGCTATGGCTACACCTTC,CASSTPEGYGYTF
TRBJ2-3,NA,NA,TRBV5-5,TGTGCCAGCAGCCAGGTGGGGAGCACAGATACGCAGTATTTT,CASSQVGSTDTQYF
TRBJ1-1,once,TRBD1,TRBV19,TGTGCCAGTAGCAGACAGGGACGGTTGAACACTGAAGCTTTCTTT,CASSRQGRLNTEAFF
TRBJ2-7,NA,TRBD2,TRBV10-2,TGCGCCAGCGCACTAGCGGGGAACGAGCAGTACTTC,CASALAGNEQYF
TRBJ2-6,NA,NA,TRBV25-1,TGTGCCAGCAGTTGGGACACCTCTGGGGCCAACGTCCTGACTTTC,CASSWDTSGANVLTF
TRBJ2-3,NA,TRBD2,TRBV9,TGTGCCAGCAGCCTCGGGACTAGCGGGGGGGCGGCAGATACGCAGTATTTT,CASSLGTSGGAADTQYF